The sequence of this T cell receptor beta chain was determined in a study of blood T cells in healthy people across ages (dated by TCRdb to 2015 to 2017). At the level of the whole study: In model experiments, template switching captured roughly one uniquely barcoded TCR beta cDNA molecule for every two T cells. The study analyzed two additional independent replicas of 1 million unique cDNA reads from the same blood draw for two donors, one aged 18 to 29 and one aged 80 or older. The study measured age-related changes in TCR beta repertoire diversity using deep sequencing normalized with unique cDNA molecular identifiers. Four age groups were formed from the donors: young (average around 15 years), middle-aged (roughly 38), aged (about 68) and long-lived (82). Findings and caveats that apply to the study as a whole: Observed TCR beta diversity per million T cells fell roughly linearly with age, and a significant reduction was already apparent by age roughly 40. Estimates of total diversity based on one million sequenced T cells were considered lower bounds and underestimates. There was a strong correlation between observed TCR beta diversity and the percentage of naive T cells measured by flow cytometry. Compared with the aged group, more naive CD4+ T cells, fewer expanded clones and increased TCR diversity were shown by the long-lived group, suggesting age selection. Donor CMV infection status was unknown, potentially confounding age-related changes in expanded clonotypes. Because profiling used bulk unsorted PBMCs, naive and antigen-experienced compartments could not be compared conclusively.

Including cysteine and phenylalanine, the CDR3 has 14 amino acids. The DNA shown is the 42-base CDR3, in frame from base 1. At the junction V is shortened by 2 bases and J by 6 bases, with 8 bases in between. As encoded in the germline V gene (reference sequence), CDR1 is SEHNR while CDR2 is FQNEAQ. Systemically healthy Caucasian individuals from Russia, 35 to 50 in total and aged about 6 to 100 years, were included as donors. Each donor gave 9.5 to 10 milliliters of peripheral blood, drawn into EDTA-treated Vacutainer tubes. Ficoll-Paque density-gradient centrifugation was used to isolate PBMCs, with at least 6 million per sample. Total RNA, at least 5.5 micrograms per sample, was extracted from PBMCs with Trizol reagent. For every donor, flow cytometry on a PBMC aliquot measured the percentage of naive CD45RAhigh/CD27high T cells. As to this clonotype: This receptor's antigen is unknown. Per-nucleotide qualities are absent, and no much larger clonotype sits a single base away.

The library relied on 5' RACE. Sequencing used an Illumina HiSeq 2500. A second PCR of about 7 to 12 cycles was run with a J-beta primer mix and a sample-barcoded 5' primer. A unique molecular identifier was introduced onto each TCR beta cDNA molecule by a template-switch 5' adaptor carrying 12 random nucleotides. Each sample yielded at least 2.5 million CDR3-containing paired-end reads. First-strand cDNA was synthesized from all RNA with the Mint cDNA synthesis kit, primed by a TRBC-specific oligonucleotide. After uracil-DNA glycosylase treatment, a first 18-cycle PCR used universal primers M1SS and BC2_uni_R on all cDNA. On the study's bioinformatics: For normalization, 1 million high-quality reads, each with a distinct molecular identifier, were randomly selected from each sample. Instead of being binned into consensus sequences, reads with shared molecular identifiers were discarded. MiTCR, run with a Q25 quality threshold and the strictest error-elimination algorithm, handled CDR3 identification, clonotype clustering and error correction. A nonparametric unseen species model using Euler transformation provided a lower-bound estimate of total TCR beta diversity. Starting from the raw public reads, TCRdb applied fastp trimming at Q25, assembled clones with MiXCR and retained in-frame beta chains. Records with the same CDR3 protein are collapsed into one entry carrying the most frequent genes and DNA. In this record, the V and J calls reflect TCRdb's handling and not the investigators' own analysis. A total of about 930,000 distinct CDR3 sequences appear in this sample, 25% to 35% of them only once. The ten largest make up roughly 10% of the sample.

This sample also appeared in a second study, on T cells of mothers and their children. From that second study: Nine systemically healthy Caucasian individuals, comprising three mothers and their six children, were included as donors. cDNA synthesis consumed the entire amount of extracted RNA, loaded at 1.5 ug RNA in each 15 ul reaction. In the second PCR, the M1S primer introduced both the sample barcodes and 2-4 random nucleotides. Each mother yielded over 8 million TCR beta CDR3 reads and each child roughly 3 million reads. Thymic selection similarly shapes TCR recombination output in related and unrelated pairs, with minor effect from inherited differences. Related mother-child pairs always showed normalized repertoire overlap that was slightly higher than in unrelated mother-child pairs, though the difference was never significant. No persistent microchimeric T cell clones were found, with a detection sensitivity of roughly 100 clones per million clonotypes. The study used deep NGS to compare TCR beta repertoires of mothers and children, seeking features distinguishing related mother-child pairs from unrelated individuals. On average, the children were around 11 +/- 4 years old, while the mothers were 40 +/- 4 years old. After adapters were ligated using NEBNext reagents, the libraries underwent 100+100 nt paired-end sequencing on an Illumina HiSeq 2000. Mother and child libraries were prepared a month apart and sequenced in separate runs to prevent cross-contamination. Each donor had between about 500,000 and 2,300,000 distinct TCR beta clonotypes identified. Naive TCR beta clonotypes were estimated from low-frequency clonotypes matched to each donor's FACS-determined naive share, without sorting.

The sequencing input was blood. This TCR was sampled from a middle-aged woman in good health. The rearranged segments are TRBV7-9 and TRBJ1-6; the D gene assignment is ambiguous. CDR3 sequence: CASSLLHSNSPLHF. The nucleotide sequence reads TGTGCCAGCAGCTTACTACACTCTAATTCACCCCTCCACTTT. With all but the CDR3 taken from the reference TRBV7-9 and TRBJ1-6 genes, the full variable domain is: DTGVSQNPRHKITKRGQNVTFRCDPISEHNRLYWYRQTLGQGPEFLTYFQNEAQLEKSRLLSDRFSAERPKGSFSTLEIQRTEQGDSAMYLCASSLLHSNSPLHFGNGTRLTVT.